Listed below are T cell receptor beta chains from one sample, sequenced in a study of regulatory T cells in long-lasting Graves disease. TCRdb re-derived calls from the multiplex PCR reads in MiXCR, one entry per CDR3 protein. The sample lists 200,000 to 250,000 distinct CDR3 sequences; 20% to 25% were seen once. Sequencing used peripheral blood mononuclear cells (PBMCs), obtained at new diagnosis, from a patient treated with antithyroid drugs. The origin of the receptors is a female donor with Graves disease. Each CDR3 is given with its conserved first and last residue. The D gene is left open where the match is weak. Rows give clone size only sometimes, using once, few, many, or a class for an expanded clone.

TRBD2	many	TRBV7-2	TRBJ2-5	CASSSTSGTYQETQYF	TGTGCCAGCAGCTCCACTAGCGGGACGTACCAAGAGACCCAGTACTTC
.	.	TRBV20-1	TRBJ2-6	CSASPEGTASGANVLTF	TGCAGTGCTAGTCCTGAGGGGACGGCCTCTGGGGCCAACGTCCTGACTTTC
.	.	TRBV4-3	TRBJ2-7	CASSQKRDRSSYEQYF	TGCGCCAGCAGCCAGAAACGAGACAGGAGCTCCTACGAGCAGTACTTC
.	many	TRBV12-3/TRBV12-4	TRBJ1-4	CASSLSTGDEKLFF	TGTGCCAGCAGTTTGAGCACCGGGGATGAAAAACTGTTTTTT
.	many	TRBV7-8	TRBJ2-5	CASSYTGPGTQYF	TGTGCCAGCAGCTACACAGGTCCCGGGACCCAGTACTTC
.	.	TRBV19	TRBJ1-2	CASSQIGYGYTF	TGTGCCAGTAGTCAGATTGGCTATGGCTACACCTTC
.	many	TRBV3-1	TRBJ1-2	CASSPEWSAYGGYTF	TGTGCCAGCAGCCCCGAGTGGAGTGCCTATGGCGGCTACACCTTC
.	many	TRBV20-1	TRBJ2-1	CSARPNEQFF	TGCAGTGCTAGACCCAATGAGCAGTTCTTC
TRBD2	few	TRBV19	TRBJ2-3	CASTREGTDTQYF	TGTGCCAGTACCCGGGAGGGCACAGATACGCAGTATTTT
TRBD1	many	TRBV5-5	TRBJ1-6	CASSGPGQGRSPLHF	TGTGCCAGCAGCGGTCCGGGACAGGGACGGTCACCCCTCCACTTT